The rows below give T cell receptor beta chains drawn from one sample of a study of T cell responses to AZD1222 COVID-19 vaccine. Sequencing was performed with immunoSEQ multiplex PCR; in TCRdb, only in-frame clones are kept and a portion is missing. The table has roughly 180,000 clones, 90% to 95% seen once. This sample comprised peripheral blood, obtained on day 0 of AZD1222 vaccination. All receptors derive from an adult in good health. Each CDR3 is given with its conserved first and last residue. The D gene is left open where the match is weak. Not all rows give a size; the values are once, few, many and, for expanded clones, a class.

TRBV6-1	TRBD1	.	TRBJ2-7	TGTGCCAGCAGTGAACTTGGGACCGGGACAGCCTCCTACGAGCAGTACTTC	CASSELGTGTASYEQYF
TRBV28	.	once	TRBJ2-7	TGTGCCAGCAGTTTAGAAGGCGGTAGCCGGAGAGGGGAGCAGTACTTC	CASSLEGGSRRGEQYF
TRBV30	.	.	TRBJ1-1	TGTGCCTGGATCACGGGGGGCACTGAAGCTTTCTTT	CAWITGGTEAFF
TRBV7-2	TRBD2	.	TRBJ2-7	TGTGCCAGCAGCTTAAGAGCTAGCGGCTCCTACGAGCAGTACTTC	CASSLRASGSYEQYF
TRBV5-8	.	.	TRBJ1-2	TGTGCCAGCAGCTTGGCGGTGTACGCTGACTATGGCTACACCTTC	CASSLAVYADYGYTF
TRBV7-2	TRBD2	.	TRBJ2-5	TGTGCCAGCAGCAACCCTGGTAGCGGGAGTGAGACCCAGTACTTC	CASSNPGSGSETQYF
TRBV7-8	TRBD2	.	TRBJ2-1	TGTGCCAGCAGCCCAGTGGGACTAGCGGGAGGCAATGAGCAGTTCTTC	CASSPVGLAGGNEQFF
TRBV7-6	.	.	TRBJ2-3	TGTGCCAGCAGCCGAAGAGGCGGGCCCGAGGATACGCAGTATTTT	CASSRRGGPEDTQYF
TRBV6-6	.	.	TRBJ2-7	TGTGCCAGCAGGAATCCGGGACCCTCCTCCTACGAGCAGTACTTC	CASRNPGPSSYEQYF
TRBV30	.	.	TRBJ1-1	TGTGCCTGGAGTAAGGGTAGGCGGCAAGCTTTCTTT	CAWSKGRRQAFF
TRBV7-8	.	.	TRBJ1-1	TGTGCCAGCAGCCATGGACCTCCCCAGGCGTACACTGAAGCTTTCTTT	CASSHGPPQAYTEAFF
TRBV5-6	.	.	TRBJ2-4	TGTGCCAGCAGCGTTGGGGGAGTAGCCAAAAACATTCAGTACTTC	CASSVGGVAKNIQYF
TRBV9	TRBD1	.	TRBJ1-1	TGTGCCAGCAGCGTAGGGGGACAGGGTCCCCGAGGGAACACTGAAGCTTTCTTT	CASSVGGQGPRGNTEAFF
TRBV4-1	.	.	TRBJ2-7	TGCGCCAGCAGCCAAAGAGAGCGAGAGTACGAGCAGTACTTC	CASSQREREYEQYF